A selection of T cell receptor beta chains follows, all from one sample in a study of shared clonotypes between healthy human individuals. Some clones are missing from TCRdb's copy, which holds only in-frame ones; the method was immunoSEQ multiplex PCR. The sample records some 2,500,000 clones, 85% to 95% being singletons. Specimen: naive CD4+ T cells from PBMCs. The receptors here all came from a man younger than 35 in good health. Some clones in this sample may be carry-over from other donors' samples. The CDR3 runs from the conserved cysteine through the conserved F or W. The order of the fields is V gene, clone size, J gene, D gene, CDR3 protein, CDR3 DNA. D genes are given only for firm matches. Size is stated for part of the rows, as once, few or many counts, or as a class when the clone is expanded.

TRBV7-2	once	TRBJ2-5	.	CASSLVGGEETQYF	TGTGCCAGCAGCTTAGTAGGAGGAGAAGAGACCCAGTACTTC
TRBV18	.	TRBJ2-1	.	CASSPGLGEQFF	TGTGCCAGCTCACCAGGCTTGGGTGAGCAGTTCTTC
TRBV5-6	.	TRBJ2-1	.	CASSRVGRRSYNEQFF	TGTGCCAGCAGCAGGGTGGGTCGCCGCTCCTACAATGAGCAGTTCTTC
TRBV11-2	.	TRBJ2-3	TRBD2	CASILGLAGGTDTQYF	TGTGCCAGCATCTTAGGACTAGCGGGAGGAACAGATACGCAGTATTTT
TRBV11-2	once	TRBJ1-3	.	CASSLAAASGNTIYF	TGTGCCAGCAGCTTAGCGGCAGCCTCTGGAAACACCATATATTTT
TRBV5-8	.	TRBJ2-5	.	CASSLSLAEETQYF	TGTGCCAGCAGCTTGAGCCTAGCTGAAGAGACCCAGTACTTC
TRBV10-1	few	TRBJ2-1	.	CASSESGVHEQFF	TGCGCCAGCAGTGAGTCAGGCGTGCATGAGCAGTTCTTC
TRBV7-3	once	TRBJ2-1	.	CASSSRGSRTYNEQFF	TGTGCCAGCAGCTCAAGAGGGAGCCGAACCTACAATGAGCAGTTCTTC
TRBV28	.	TRBJ2-5	.	CASTPGSLAKETQYF	TGTGCCAGCACCCCCGGGAGTCTAGCTAAGGAGACCCAGTACTTC
TRBV30	.	TRBJ2-1	.	CAWSVTGSGYNEQFF	TGTGCCTGGAGTGTAACCGGGAGCGGCTACAATGAGCAGTTCTTC
TRBV10-3	once	TRBJ1-5	TRBD1	CAINGQGRRYSNQPQHF	TGTGCCATCAATGGACAGGGTCGCCGTTATAGCAATCAGCCCCAGCATTTT
TRBV5-1	.	TRBJ2-3	.	CASSLAGPPDTQYF	TGCGCCAGCAGCTTGGCGGGGCCCCCAGATACGCAGTATTTT
TRBV4-1	few	TRBJ1-1	.	CASSQERKEAFF	TGCGCCAGCAGCCAAGAGAGGAAGGAAGCTTTCTTT
TRBV27	once	TRBJ1-1	.	CASSFSPMNTEAFF	TGTGCCAGCAGTTTTAGTCCGATGAACACTGAAGCTTTCTTT
TRBV18	few	TRBJ2-7	.	CASSPPSAYEQYF	TGTGCCAGCTCACCACCATCAGCCTACGAGCAGTACTTC
TRBV28	.	TRBJ1-4	.	CASRRRSGEKLFF	TGTGCCAGCAGACGAAGAAGCGGGGAAAAACTGTTTTTT
TRBV5-1	.	TRBJ2-7	TRBD2	CASSLVSSGGTYEQYF	TGCGCCAGCAGCTTGGTGTCGAGCGGGGGGACCTACGAGCAGTACTTC